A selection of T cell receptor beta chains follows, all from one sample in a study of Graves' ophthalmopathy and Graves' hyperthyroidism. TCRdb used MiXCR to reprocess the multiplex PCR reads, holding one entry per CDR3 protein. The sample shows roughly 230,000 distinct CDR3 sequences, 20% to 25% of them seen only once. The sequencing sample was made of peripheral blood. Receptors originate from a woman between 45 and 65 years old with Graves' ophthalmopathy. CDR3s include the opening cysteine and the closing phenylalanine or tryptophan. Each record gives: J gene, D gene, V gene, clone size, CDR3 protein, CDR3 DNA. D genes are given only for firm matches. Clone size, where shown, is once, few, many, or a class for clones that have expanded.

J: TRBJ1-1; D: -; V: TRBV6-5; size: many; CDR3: CASNLKLNTEAFF; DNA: TGTGCCAGCAATTTGAAGTTGAACACTGAAGCTTTCTTT
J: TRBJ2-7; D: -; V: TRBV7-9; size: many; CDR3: CASSPTLGGIRQEQYF; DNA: TGTGCCAGCAGCCCAACGCTTGGGGGGATTCGCCAGGAGCAGTACTTC
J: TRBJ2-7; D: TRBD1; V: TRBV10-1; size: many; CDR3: CASSGGDSYEQYF; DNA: TGCGCCAGCAGTGGAGGGGACAGTTACGAGCAGTACTTC
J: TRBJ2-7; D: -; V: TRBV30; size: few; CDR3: CAWRKAGGGGSYEQYF; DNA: TGTGCCTGGAGGAAGGCAGGGGGCGGGGGATCCTACGAGCAGTACTTC
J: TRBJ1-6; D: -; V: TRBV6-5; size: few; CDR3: CASSLMGNDSPLHF; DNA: TGTGCCAGCAGTTTAATGGGAAACGATTCACCCCTCCACTTT
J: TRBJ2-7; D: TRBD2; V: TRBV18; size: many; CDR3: CASSPGLAGAYEQYF; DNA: TGTGCCAGCTCACCAGGGCTAGCGGGAGCCTACGAGCAGTACTTC
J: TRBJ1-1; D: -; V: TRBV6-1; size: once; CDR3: CASSEAGFGGREAFF; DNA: TGTGCCAGCAGTGAAGCGGGTTTTGGGGGACGTGAAGCTTTCTTT
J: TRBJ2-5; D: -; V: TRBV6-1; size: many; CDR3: CASTPANVRIAETQYF; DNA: TGTGCCAGCACGCCGGCCAACGTACGGATCGCTGAGACCCAGTACTTC
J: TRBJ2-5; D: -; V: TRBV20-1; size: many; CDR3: CSARVLAEETQYF; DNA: TGCAGTGCTAGAGTGCTAGCAGAAGAGACCCAGTACTTC
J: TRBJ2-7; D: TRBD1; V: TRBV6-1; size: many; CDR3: CASRGQKDPYEQYF; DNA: TGTGCCAGCAGGGGACAGAAGGACCCCTACGAGCAGTACTTC
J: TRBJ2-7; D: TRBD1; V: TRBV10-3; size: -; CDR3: CAISKLGQPYEQSF; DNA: TGTGCCATCAGTAAACTGGGACAGCCGTACGAGCAGTCCTTC
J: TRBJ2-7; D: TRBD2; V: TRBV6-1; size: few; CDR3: CASLLGGTYEQYF; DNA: TGTGCCAGCCTCCTGGGAGGGACCTACGAGCAGTACTTC
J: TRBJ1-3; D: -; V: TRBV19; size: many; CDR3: CASSPQNTGNTIYF; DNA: TGTGCCAGTAGCCCCCAGAACACTGGAAACACCATATATTTT
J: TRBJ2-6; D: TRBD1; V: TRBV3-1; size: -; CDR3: CASSQDLGQGLIGANVLTF; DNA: TGTGCCAGCAGCCAAGATCTCGGACAGGGTTTAATTGGGGCCAACGTCCTGACTTTC
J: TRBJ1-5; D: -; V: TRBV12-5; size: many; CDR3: CASGLITGARNQPQHF; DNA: TGTGCTAGTGGTTTGATCACCGGGGCCCGGAATCAGCCCCAGCATTTT
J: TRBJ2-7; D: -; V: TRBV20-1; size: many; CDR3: CSASAVTYEQYF; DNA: TGCAGTGCTAGTGCAGTAACCTACGAGCAGTACTTC
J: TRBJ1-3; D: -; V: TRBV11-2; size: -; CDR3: CASQTLGGSSGNTIYF; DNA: TGTGCCAGCCAAACCCTCGGGGGCAGCTCCGGAAACACCATATATTTT
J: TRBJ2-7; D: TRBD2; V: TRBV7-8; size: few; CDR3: CASSLGTASGSYEQYF; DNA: TGTGCCAGCAGCTTAGGGACCGCTAGCGGCTCCTACGAGCAGTACTTC
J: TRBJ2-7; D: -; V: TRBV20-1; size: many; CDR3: CSARALSSYEQYF; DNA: TGCAGTGCTAGAGCGTTGAGCTCCTACGAGCAGTACTTC
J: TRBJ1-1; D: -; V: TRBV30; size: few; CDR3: CAWSVVLGSSEAFF; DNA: TGTGCCTGGAGTGTCGTTCTGGGGAGTTCTGAAGCTTTCTTT
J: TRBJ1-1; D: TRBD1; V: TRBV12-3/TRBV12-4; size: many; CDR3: CASSFSPGTGGGTEAFF; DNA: TGTGCCAGCAGTTTCTCACCCGGGACAGGGGGAGGAACTGAAGCTTTCTTT
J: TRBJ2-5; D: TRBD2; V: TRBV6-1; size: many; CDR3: CASSGGTSGSVQYF; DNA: TGTGCCAGCAGTGGAGGGACTAGCGGGAGCGTCCAGTACTTC
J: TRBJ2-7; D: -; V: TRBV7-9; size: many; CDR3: CASSLANSPEQYF; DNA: TGTGCCAGCAGCTTAGCGAATTCCCCCGAGCAGTACTTC
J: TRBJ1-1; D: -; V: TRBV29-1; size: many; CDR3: CSAFTPGLKGWGTEAFF; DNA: TGCAGTGCATTTACTCCGGGACTCAAAGGGTGGGGCACTGAAGCTTTCTTT
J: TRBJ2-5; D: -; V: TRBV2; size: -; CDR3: CASSFSWVETQYF; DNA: TGTGCCAGCAGTTTCAGTTGGGTAGAGACCCAGTACTTC
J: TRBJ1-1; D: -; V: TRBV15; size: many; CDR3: CASHRKVDTEAFF; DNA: TGTGCCTCTCATAGGAAGGTTGACACTGAAGCTTTCTTT
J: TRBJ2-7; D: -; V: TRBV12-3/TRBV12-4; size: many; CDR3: CASRSSGANEQYF; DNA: TGTGCCAGCAGATCATCAGGGGCGAACGAGCAGTACTTC
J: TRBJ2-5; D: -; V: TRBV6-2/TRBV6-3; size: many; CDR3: CASPPPGDETQYF; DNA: TGTGCCAGCCCCCCGCCAGGGGACGAGACCCAGTACTTC
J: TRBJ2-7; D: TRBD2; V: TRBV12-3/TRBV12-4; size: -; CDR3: CASSPAGTTSYEQYF; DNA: TGTGCCAGCAGTCCAGCGGGGACTACCTCCTACGAGCAGTACTTC
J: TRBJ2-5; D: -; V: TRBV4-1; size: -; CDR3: CASSQDRQLQETQYF; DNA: TGCGCCAGCAGCCAAGACCGACAGCTCCAAGAGACCCAGTACTTC
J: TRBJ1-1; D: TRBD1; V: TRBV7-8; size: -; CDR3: CASSLERGHTEAFF; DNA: TGTGCCAGCAGCTTAGAAAGGGGGCACACTGAAGCTTTCTTT
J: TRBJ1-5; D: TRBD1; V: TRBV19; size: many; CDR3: CASHSRGRNQPQHF; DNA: TGTGCCAGTCACTCCAGGGGGAGGAATCAGCCCCAGCATTTT
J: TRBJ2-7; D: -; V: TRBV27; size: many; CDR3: CASSYKQGYEQYF; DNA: TGTGCCAGCAGTTATAAACAGGGCTACGAGCAGTACTTC
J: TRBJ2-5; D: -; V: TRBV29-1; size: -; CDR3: CSVDKGQETQYF; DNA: TGCAGCGTTGATAAGGGGCAAGAGACCCAGTACTTC
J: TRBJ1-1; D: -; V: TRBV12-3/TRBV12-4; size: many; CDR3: CASSLLENTEAFF; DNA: TGTGCCAGCAGTTTATTGGAGAACACTGAAGCTTTCTTT
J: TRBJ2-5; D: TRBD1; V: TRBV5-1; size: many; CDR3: CASSPGDRGLVETQYF; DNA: TGCGCCAGCAGCCCGGGGGACAGGGGGCTTGTGGAGACCCAGTACTTC
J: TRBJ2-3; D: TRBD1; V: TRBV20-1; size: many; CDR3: CSARDGQGVTDTQYF; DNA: TGCAGTGCTAGAGATGGACAGGGGGTTACAGATACGCAGTATTTT
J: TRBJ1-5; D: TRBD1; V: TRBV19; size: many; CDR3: CASSPGREGASPQHF; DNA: TGTGCCAGTAGTCCGGGACGTGAGGGGGCATCGCCCCAGCATTTT
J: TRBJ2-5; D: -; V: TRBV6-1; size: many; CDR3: CASSVDSQYQETQYF; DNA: TGTGCCAGCAGTGTAGATAGCCAGTACCAAGAGACCCAGTACTTC
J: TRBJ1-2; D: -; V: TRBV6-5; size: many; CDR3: CASKPGEDYGYTF; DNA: TGTGCCAGCAAACCCGGGGAGGACTATGGCTACACCTTC
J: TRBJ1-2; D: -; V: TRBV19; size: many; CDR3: CASSIAQYYGYTF; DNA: TGTGCCAGTAGTATCGCGCAGTACTATGGCTACACCTTC
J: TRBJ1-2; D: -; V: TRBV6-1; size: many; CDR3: CANSEGGGYGYTF; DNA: TGTGCCAACAGTGAGGGGGGCGGCTATGGCTACACCTTC
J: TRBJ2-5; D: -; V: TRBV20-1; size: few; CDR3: CSASYRAGGETQYF; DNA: TGCAGTGCTAGCTACAGAGCGGGCGGGGAGACCCAGTACTTC
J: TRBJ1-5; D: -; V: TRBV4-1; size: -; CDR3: CASSQAGANGQPQHF; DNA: TGCGCCAGCAGCCAAGCAGGGGCCAACGGGCAGCCCCAGCATTTT
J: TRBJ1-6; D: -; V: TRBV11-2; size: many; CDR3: CASSLNRPSPLHF; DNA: TGTGCCAGCAGCTTAAACAGGCCTTCACCCCTCCACTTT
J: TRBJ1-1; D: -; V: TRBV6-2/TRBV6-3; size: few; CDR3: CASRPILNTEAFF; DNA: TGTGCCAGCAGGCCCATTTTGAACACTGAAGCTTTCTTT
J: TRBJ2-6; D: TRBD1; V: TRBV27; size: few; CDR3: CASSLSDRERVPGANVLTF; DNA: TGTGCCAGCAGTTTATCGGACAGGGAAAGGGTCCCTGGGGCCAACGTCCTGACTTTC
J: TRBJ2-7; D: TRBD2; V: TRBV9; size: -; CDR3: CASSVEGGLAYEQYF; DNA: TGTGCCAGCAGCGTAGAGGGGGGACTAGCCTACGAGCAGTACTTC
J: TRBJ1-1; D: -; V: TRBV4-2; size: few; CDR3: CASSQDGQNTEAFF; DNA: TGTGCCAGCAGCCAAGACGGACAGAACACTGAAGCTTTCTTT
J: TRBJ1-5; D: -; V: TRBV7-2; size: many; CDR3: CASSAPGAGQPQHF; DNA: TGTGCCAGCAGCGCCCCCGGCGCGGGTCAGCCCCAGCATTTT
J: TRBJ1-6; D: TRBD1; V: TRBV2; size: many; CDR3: CASSGRTGRNSPLHF; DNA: TGTGCCAGCAGTGGCAGGACAGGGAGAAATTCACCCCTCCACTTT
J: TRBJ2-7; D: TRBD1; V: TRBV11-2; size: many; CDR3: CASSRGQGVYEQYF; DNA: TGTGCCAGCAGCCGAGGACAGGGGGTCTACGAGCAGTACTTC
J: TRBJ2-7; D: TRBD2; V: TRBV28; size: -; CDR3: CASSFSTSGNEQYF; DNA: TGTGCCAGCAGTTTTAGTACTAGCGGGAACGAGCAGTACTTC
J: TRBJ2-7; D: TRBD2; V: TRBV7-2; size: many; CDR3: CASSLSGTSPYEQYF; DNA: TGTGCCAGCAGCTTATCCGGGACTAGTCCCTACGAGCAGTACTTC
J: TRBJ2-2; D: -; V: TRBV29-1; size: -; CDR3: CSVPRVSGELFF; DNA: TGCAGCGTTCCCAGGGTTAGTGGGGAGCTGTTTTTT